These 29 T cell receptor beta chains came from one sample sequenced in a study of blood T cell repertoires in COVID-19. TCRdb's table, derived via immunoSEQ multiplex PCR, lists solely in-frame clones and lacks some. This table has 400,000 to 500,000 clones, 70% to 90% appearing once. Sequencing input: PBMCs or T cells enriched from blood (not recorded which). The receptors originated from a woman aged 35 to 49 who had recovered from COVID-19.

The chain has TRBV7-2 and TRBJ2-5, with 8 bases identical to TRBD1. With 5 bases clipped from V and 1 base from J, the junction kept 12 bases outside the gene matches. The germline V gene has CDR1 SGHTA and CDR2 FQGNSA. The CDR3 contains 17 residues. CDR3 bases: TGTGCCAGCAGCCCAGAGTGGGGGACAGGAGGCCAAGAGACCCAGTACTTC. The encoded protein is CASSPEWGTGGQETQYF.

The chain employs TRBV3-1 (or the pseudogene TRBV3-2) and TRBJ2-1; 7 bases line up with TRBD2. The length of the CDR3 is 14 residues. Germline V gene lookup returns CDR1 LGHDT and CDR2 YNNKEL (reference sequence). Trimming removed 5 bases from V and 9 bases from J; junction bases left unmatched: 10. CDR3 coding DNA: TGTGCCAGCAGCTCCTGGGAGCGGGAAGGTGAGCAGTTCTTC. The encoded protein is CASSSWEREGEQFF.

This chain connects TRBV5-1 to TRBJ2-3, with D possibly TRBD1 on 6 matching bases. The CDR3 contains 14 residues. V was cut by 4 bases and J by 2 bases, with 11 bases left in between. Germline V CDR1 and CDR2: SGHRS, YFSETQ. DNA for the CDR3: TGCGCCAGCAGCCGGGACAATCCCACAGATACGCAGTATTTT. Translated: CASSRDNPTDTQYF. Filled out from reference TRBV5-1 and TRBJ2-3, the complete variable domain reads KAGVTQTPRYLIKTRGQQVTLSCSPISGHRSVSWYQQTPGQGLQFLFEYFSETQRNKGNFPGRFSGRQFSNSRSEMNVSTLELGDSALYLCASSRDNPTDTQYFGPGTRLTVL.

This chain connects TRBV9 to TRBJ2-1; 10 positions match TRBD2. Unmatched junction bases numbered 7, after V lost 3 bases and J lost 4 bases. CDR1 SGDLS and CDR2 YYNGEE come from the germline V gene. This CDR3 has 16 residues. CDR3 protein: CASSGVSGRSYNEQFF. Written as DNA, the CDR3 is TGTGCCAGCAGCGGGGTTAGCGGGAGGAGTTACAATGAGCAGTTCTTC.

CDR3 coding DNA: TGTGCCAGTAGCCTAAGGGGGCGCGATGGCTACACCTTC. Protein: CASSLRGRDGYTF. The chain employs TRBV19 and TRBJ1-2; 7 bases match TRBD1. The trim removed 6 bases at V and 6 bases at J, leaving 7 bases unmatched. Germline CDR1 is LNHDA and CDR2 is SQIVND (reference sequence). The CDR3 sequence is 13 residues long.

The chain couples TRBV5-4 to TRBJ2-1; TRBD1 matches 9 bases. The CDR3 is 14 amino acids. V lost 3 bases and J lost 4; bases outside the gene matches: 2. The germline CDR1 and CDR2 sequences are SGHNT and YYREEE (reference sequence). CDR3 nucleotides: TGTGCCAGCAGCTCGGGGACAGGGTACAATGAGCAGTTCTTC. Its protein is CASSSGTGYNEQFF.

This chain joins TRBV2 and TRBJ1-4; possibly TRBD1 for D (6 bases). The V end was cut by 4 bases, the J end by 0 bases, with 18 bases between. This CDR3 has 18 amino acids. Germline CDR1 SNHLY, CDR2 FYNNEI. CDR3 residues: CASSVPGQFFATNEKLFF. The CDR3 DNA sequence: TGTGCCAGCAGTGTCCCTGGACAGTTTTTCGCAACTAATGAAAAACTGTTTTTT.

The chain has TRBV4-3 and TRBJ2-5; D is perhaps TRBD2 (5 bases). Germline-derived CDR1 and CDR2 are LGHNA and YSLEER. Deletions cut 4 bases from V and 4 bases from J, with 13 bases between. This CDR3 spans 14 amino acids. CDR3 sequence reads: CASSPGLRAETQYF. The CDR3 bases are TGCGCCAGCAGCCCTGGACTTCGCGCAGAGACCCAGTACTTC.

The chain links TRBV7-6 to TRBJ1-1, with D possibly matching TRBD1 (5 bases). Germline assignment: CDR1 SGHVS and CDR2 FNYEAQ. V dropped 5 bases and J dropped 3 bases, with 22 bases sitting between them. CDR3 length: 17 amino acids. In DNA, the CDR3 is TGTGCCAGCAGCGCTCGGACGCGTACCTTAGGGGACACTGAAGCTTTCTTT. Amino acid sequence: CASSARTRTLGDTEAFF.

The chain employs TRBV27 and TRBJ2-7; TRBD2 agrees at 8 bases. The CDR3 sequence is 16 residues long. Germline CDR1 reads MNHEY; CDR2 reads SMNVEV (reference sequence). V shed 1 base, J shed 7 bases, and the junction held 12 bases outside the gene matches. CDR3 nucleotide sequence: TGTGCCAGCAGTTTATTTATAAGCGGGAGAGGGTATGAGCAGTACTTC. It is translated as CASSLFISGRGYEQYF.

In DNA, the CDR3 is TGTGCCAGCAGTGGGGACAGCTATAATTCACCCCTCCACTTT. It yields the protein CASSGDSYNSPLHF. This rearrangement joins TRBV7-2 to TRBJ1-6; 7 nucleotides line up with TRBD1. The germline CDR1 and CDR2 sequences are SGHTA and FQGNSA. The trim removed 6 bases at V and 3 bases at J, leaving 2 bases unmatched. The CDR3 extends over 14 amino acids.

The chain recombines TRBV28 with TRBJ2-5; D remains ambiguous. The CDR3 consists of 11 residues. The V end was cut by 7 bases, the J end by 8 bases, with 11 bases between. Germline CDR1 and CDR2: MDHEN and SYDVKM. The CDR3 sequence: CASTALRTQYF. Written as DNA, the CDR3 is TGTGCCAGCACCGCCCTGAGAACCCAGTACTTC.

V usage is TRBV24-1 and J usage is TRBJ1-2; unclear D gene. Germline assignment: CDR1 KGHDR and CDR2 SFDVKD. V was clipped by 5 bases and J by 4 bases, with 22 bases between them. The CDR3 sequence is 17 residues long. This CDR3 is CATSVRLAALRSYGYTF. DNA of the CDR3: TGTGCCACCAGTGTCCGGTTGGCGGCCCTCAGAAGCTATGGCTACACCTTC.

The rearrangement joins TRBV12-5 to TRBJ1-3, with no clear D. CDR1 LGHNT and CDR2 FRNRAP come from the germline V gene. The CDR3 consists of 15 residues. Deletions cut 5 bases from V and 0 bases from J, with 11 bases between. For the CDR3, the DNA is TGTGCTAGTGGTGTTCGAGCTAGCTCTGGAAACACCATATATTTT. It codes for CASGVRASSGNTIYF.

With regard to this clone: The junction departs from germline at one end; a sequencing error may be responsible. The chain recombines TRBV30 with TRBJ2-2, with 16 positions matching TRBD2. CDR1 and CDR2 (germline): GTSNPN, SVGIG (reference sequence). This CDR3 is built from 18 residues. CDR3 sequence reads: CAGSRGLAGGINTGELFF. The CDR3 region has the DNA TGTGCCGGGAGCCGGGGACTAGCGGGAGGGATTAACACCGGGGAGCTGTTTTTT. Full variable domain (rest looked up from reference TRBV30 and TRBJ2-2): SQTIHQWPATLVQPVGSPLSLECTVEGTSNPNLYWYRQAAGRGLQLLFYSVGIGQISSEVPQNLSASRPQDRQFILSSKKLLLSDSGFYLCAGSRGLAGGINTGELFFGEGSRLTVL.

V usage is TRBV7-2 and J usage is TRBJ1-1; D not certain. V shed 5 bases and J shed 0 bases, with 10 bases lying between them. Germline CDR1 is SGHTA and CDR2 is FQGNSA. This CDR3 region has 14 residues. CDR3 amino acids: CASSPGIMNTEAFF. DNA for the CDR3: TGTGCCAGCAGCCCCGGGATTATGAACACTGAAGCTTTCTTT.

V gene TRBV24-1 combines with J gene TRBJ2-1; 8 bases fit TRBD1. CDR3 size: 17 residues. V was pared by 0 bases and J by 6 bases, with 9 bases of the junction left unmatched. In germline, CDR1 is KGHDR, CDR2 SFDVKD. This chain's CDR3 is CATSDLSRDRSLNEQFF. The CDR3, as DNA: TGTGCCACCAGTGATTTGTCTCGGGACAGGTCTCTCAATGAGCAGTTCTTC.

The table lists this clone with a count of one. V is TRBV4-3 and J is TRBJ2-2; 13 bases match TRBD2. The J segment lost 7 bases and the V segment lost 3 bases, leaving 5 bases of the junction unmatched. This CDR3 spans 16 amino acids. CDR1 is LGHNA and CDR2 is YSLEER in the germline V gene. CDR3 DNA sequence: TGCGCCAGCAGCCAGTGGACTAGCGGGAGTGGCGGGGAGCTGTTTTTT. Translation gives CASSQWTSGSGGELFF.

This clone was recorded once. The same CDR3 arises from other DNA sequences in this sample as well. This chain's CDR3 is CASSLRGGTEAFF. CDR3 nucleotide sequence: TGCGCCAGCAGCTTGCGAGGGGGCACTGAAGCTTTCTTT. The V call is TRBV5-1, the J call TRBJ1-1, with a tentative D call TRBD1 (6 bases). The germline V gene has CDR1 SGHRS and CDR2 YFSETQ. V lost 1 base to trimming and J lost 4 bases, with 8 bases between them. The CDR3 has 13 residues.

V is TRBV19 and J is TRBJ1-1; no clear D gene. Germline values: CDR1 LNHDA, CDR2 SQIVND (reference sequence). The CDR3 runs 15 residues. V dropped 3 bases and J dropped 6 bases, with 17 bases sitting between them. The CDR3 region has the DNA TGTGCCAGTAGTATGGCGTTAGTTTTCCGGGCTGAAGCTTTCTTT. Translation: CASSMALVFRAEAFF.

The rearrangement joins TRBV11-2 to TRBJ1-1; 8 positions agree with TRBD1. Trimming at V came to 4 bases and at J to 3 bases, leaving 4 bases not matched to a gene. CDR3 length: 14 amino acids. Germline CDR1 SGHAT, CDR2 FQNNGV. This chain's CDR3 is CASSYLRGHTEAFF. CDR3 nucleotide sequence: TGTGCCAGCAGCTACCTCAGGGGGCACACTGAAGCTTTCTTT.

This clone came up a few times. Other DNA sequences in this sample translate to the same CDR3. V usage is TRBV10-3 and J usage is TRBJ2-1, with a tentative D call TRBD2 (5 bases). Germline V CDR1 and CDR2: ENHRY, SYGVKD. With 3 bases removed from V and 7 bases from J, the gap between germline ends came to 13 bases. This CDR3 comprises 14 residues. CDR3 in amino acids: CAISEPFPGNEQFF. Written as DNA, the CDR3 is TGTGCCATCAGTGAACCGTTCCCGGGGAATGAGCAGTTCTTC.

The V and J genes are TRBV7-8 and TRBJ2-6; no reliable D call. The CDR3 is 16 amino acids. Germline V gives CDR1 SGHVS, CDR2 FQNEAQ. V dropped 1 base and J dropped 0 bases, with 7 bases sitting between them. CDR3 amino acids: CASSLGWSSGANVLTF. The CDR3 DNA reads as TGTGCCAGCAGCTTAGGTTGGAGCTCTGGGGCCAACGTCCTGACTTTC.

A single count supports this clone. This sequence joins TRBV28 and TRBJ1-2, with D tentatively TRBD1 (5 bases). The germline V gene has CDR1 MDHEN and CDR2 SYDVKM. Trimming shortened V by 4 bases and J by 2 bases, and 26 bases separated the two germline ends. The CDR3 consists of 19 residues. CDR3 bases: TGTGCCAGCAGTTCGCCTAAGGGAGGGACCTTATACTCGAACTATGGCTACACCTTC. As protein: CASSSPKGGTLYSNYGYTF.

The chain's CDR3 is CASSPRQGSSYNEQFF. CDR3 sequence (DNA): TGTGCCAGCAGCCCCAGACAGGGGAGCTCCTACAATGAGCAGTTCTTC. The J gene is TRBJ2-1, the V gene TRBV13; 8 bases are shared with TRBD1. The CDR3 sequence is 16 residues long. The germline V gene has CDR1 PRHDT and CDR2 FYEKMQ (reference sequence). The V segment lost 5 bases and the J segment 0 bases; nucleotides outside the gene matches: 6.

This chain joins TRBV5-1 and TRBJ2-7; the match to TRBD2 covers 7 bases. The CDR3 contains 13 residues. The ends lost 5 bases at V and 4 bases at J; junction bases unmatched: 6. The germline gives CDR1 SGHRS, CDR2 YFSETQ. The DNA of the CDR3 is TGCGCCAGCAGGAGCGGGATAGGGTACGAGCAGTACTTC. Translating it yields CASRSGIGYEQYF.

V and J are TRBV6-2 or TRBV6-3 and TRBJ1-1, with D tentatively TRBD1 (6 bases). V was shortened by 6 bases and J by 4 bases, with 21 bases between the two germline ends. The CDR3 length is 16 residues. Looked up from germline, CDR1 is MNHEY and CDR2 is SVGEGT. CDR3: CASRPIGGALVTEAFF. As DNA, the CDR3 is TGTGCCAGCAGGCCTATCGGGGGGGCTTTAGTCACTGAAGCTTTCTTT.

V is TRBV9 and J is TRBJ1-3, with 9 bases lining up with TRBD1. Germline V gene sequence: CDR1 SGDLS, CDR2 YYNGEE. The CDR3 runs to 16 residues. After removal of 3 bases from V and 1 base from J, the junction contained 5 bases not matched to a gene. CDR3 amino acids: CASSAQGQGSGNTIYF. The CDR3 coding sequence is TGTGCCAGCAGCGCCCAGGGACAGGGTTCTGGAAACACCATATATTTT.

Here the CDR3 DNA reads TGTGCCAGCAGCTTATTTTTAGCGGGTTTTGCCGGGGAGCTGTTTTTT. Its translation is CASSLFLAGFAGELFF. This chain links TRBV7-9 with TRBJ2-2, with 7 nucleotides matching TRBD2. The CDR3 runs to 16 residues. V lost 2 bases to trimming and J lost 6 bases; unmatched junction nucleotides: 9. Germline assignment: CDR1 SEHNR and CDR2 FQNEAQ (reference sequence).